This T cell receptor beta chain was recorded in a study of vaccination and CD4 T cells after COVID-19. Study overall: Six male and four female convalescents took part, two of them Hispanic. From HCoV-229E, HCoV-OC43, HCoV-NL63 and SARS-CoV-2, overlapping spike peptides were used to stimulate the cells.

Note on this clonotype: Its specificity is not known.

Sequence data for DNA of cultured CD4+ T cells were generated by the Oncomine TCR Beta short-read assay. Via MiXCR, TCRdb re-called the PCR reads, giving one row per CDR3 protein. The data hold 4,500 to 5,500 distinct CDR3 sequences, with more than 50% observed a single time. Treatment here: approximately nine-day PBMC culture with coronavirus spike peptide pools or control peptides (ViraFEST assay). CD4+ T-cell collection from the unexposed donor predated the COVID-19 pandemic (2011-2018). Using peptide pools, antigen-specific T cells were expanded in ViraFEST before TCRs were sequenced. Where cell yield allowed, unexposed-donor CD4+ T cells were probed with SARS-CoV-2 S/N and four cold-coronavirus spikes. This CDR3 has 15 amino acids. The germline V gene encodes CDR1 SGHRS and CDR2 YFSETQ. Trimming stripped 4 bases from V and 2 bases from J, with 12 bases between.

Sequencing was performed on CD4+ T cells from blood, cultured in vitro. The TCR comes from a human donor in good health. The chain recombines TRBV5-1 with TRBJ2-2; D is perhaps TRBD1 or TRBD2 (6 bases each). Here the CDR3 DNA reads TGCGCCAGCAGCATAGGGGGGTACAACACCGGGGAGCTGTTTTTT. Translated: CASSIGGYNTGELFF. Variable domain in full (rest from reference TRBV5-1 and TRBJ2-2): KAGVTQTPRYLIKTRGQQVTLSCSPISGHRSVSWYQQTPGQGLQFLFEYFSETQRNKGNFPGRFSGRQFSNSRSEMNVSTLELGDSALYLCASSIGGYNTGELFFGEGSRLTVL.